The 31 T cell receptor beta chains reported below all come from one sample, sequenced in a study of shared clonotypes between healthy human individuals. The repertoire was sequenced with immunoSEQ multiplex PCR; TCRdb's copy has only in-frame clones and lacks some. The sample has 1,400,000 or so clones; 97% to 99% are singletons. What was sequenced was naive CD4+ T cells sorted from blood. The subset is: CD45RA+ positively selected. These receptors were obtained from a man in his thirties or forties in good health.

This CDR3 is CASSWAGTGAAGANVLTF. The CDR3 nucleotides are TGCGCCAGCAGCTGGGCCGGGACAGGGGCCGCTGGGGCCAACGTCCTGACTTTC. The J gene is TRBJ2-6, the V gene TRBV5-1; 10 positions agree with TRBD1. This CDR3 has 18 residues. The germline CDR1 and CDR2 sequences are SGHRS and YFSETQ. With 3 bases clipped from V and 2 bases from J, the junction kept 8 bases outside the gene matches. The full variable domain, in which reference TRBV5-1 and TRBJ2-6 provide the parts outside the CDR3, is KAGVTQTPRYLIKTRGQQVTLSCSPISGHRSVSWYQQTPGQGLQFLFEYFSETQRNKGNFPGRFSGRQFSNSRSEMNVSTLELGDSALYLCASSWAGTGAAGANVLTFGAGSRLTVL.

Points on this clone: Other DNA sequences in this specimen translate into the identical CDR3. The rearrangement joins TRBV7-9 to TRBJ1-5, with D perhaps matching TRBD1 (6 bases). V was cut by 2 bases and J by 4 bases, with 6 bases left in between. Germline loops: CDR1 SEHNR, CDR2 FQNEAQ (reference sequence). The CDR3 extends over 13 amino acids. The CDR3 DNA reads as TGTGCCAGCAGCTTAAGGGGGAATCAGCCCCAGCATTTT. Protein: CASSLRGNQPQHF. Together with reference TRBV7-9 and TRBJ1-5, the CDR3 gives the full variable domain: DTGVSQNPRHKITKRGQNVTFRCDPISEHNRLYWYRQTLGQGPEFLTYFQNEAQLEKSRLLSDRFSAERPKGSFSTLEIQRTEQGDSAMYLCASSLRGNQPQHFGDGTRLSIL.

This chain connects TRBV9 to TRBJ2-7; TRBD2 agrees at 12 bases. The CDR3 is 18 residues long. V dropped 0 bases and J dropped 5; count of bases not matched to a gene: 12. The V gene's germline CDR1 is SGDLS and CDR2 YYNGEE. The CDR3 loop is CASSVGGLAGGPGHEQYF. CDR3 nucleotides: TGTGCCAGCAGCGTAGGTGGTCTAGCGGGAGGGCCTGGGCACGAGCAGTACTTC.

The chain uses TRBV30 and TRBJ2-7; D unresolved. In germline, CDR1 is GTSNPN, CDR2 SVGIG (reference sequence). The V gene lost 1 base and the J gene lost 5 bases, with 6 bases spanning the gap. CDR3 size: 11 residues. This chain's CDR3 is CAWSGGDEQYF. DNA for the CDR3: TGTGCCTGGAGTGGAGGTGACGAGCAGTACTTC.

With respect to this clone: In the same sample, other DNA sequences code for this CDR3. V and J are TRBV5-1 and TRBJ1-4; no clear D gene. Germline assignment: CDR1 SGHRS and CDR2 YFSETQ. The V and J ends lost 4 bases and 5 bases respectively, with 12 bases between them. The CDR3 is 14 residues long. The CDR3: CASSPGTSNEKLFF. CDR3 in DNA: TGCGCCAGCAGCCCGGGAACATCCAATGAAAAACTGTTTTTT.

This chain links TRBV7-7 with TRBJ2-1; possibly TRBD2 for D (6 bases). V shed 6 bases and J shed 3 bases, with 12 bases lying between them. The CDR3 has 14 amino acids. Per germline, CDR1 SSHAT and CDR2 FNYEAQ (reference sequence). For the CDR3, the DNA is TGTGCCAGCAGTCTGGGACTCCGCTACAATGAGCAGTTCTTC. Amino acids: CASSLGLRYNEQFF.

The CDR3 is CASSAPQGAGFETQYF. In DNA, the CDR3 is TGTGCCAGCAGCGCCCCCCAGGGGGCCGGGTTCGAGACCCAGTACTTC. The chain employs TRBV9 and TRBJ2-5; 8 nucleotides align to TRBD1. Germline-derived CDR1 and CDR2 are SGDLS and YYNGEE. The CDR3 covers 16 residues. Trimming took 3 bases from V and 5 from J; bases not matched to a gene: 12.

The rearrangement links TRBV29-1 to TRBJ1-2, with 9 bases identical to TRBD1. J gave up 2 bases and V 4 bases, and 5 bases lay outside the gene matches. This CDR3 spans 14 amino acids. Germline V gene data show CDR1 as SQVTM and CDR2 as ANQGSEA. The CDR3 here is CSVGTTGGNYGYTF. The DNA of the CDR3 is TGCAGCGTTGGTACGACAGGGGGGAACTATGGCTACACCTTC.

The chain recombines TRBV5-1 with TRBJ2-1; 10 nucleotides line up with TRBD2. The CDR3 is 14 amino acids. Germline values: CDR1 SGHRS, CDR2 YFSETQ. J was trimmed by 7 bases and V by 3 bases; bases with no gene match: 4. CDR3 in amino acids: CASSSGLAVNEQFF. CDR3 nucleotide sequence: TGCGCCAGCAGCTCCGGACTAGCGGTGAATGAGCAGTTCTTC.

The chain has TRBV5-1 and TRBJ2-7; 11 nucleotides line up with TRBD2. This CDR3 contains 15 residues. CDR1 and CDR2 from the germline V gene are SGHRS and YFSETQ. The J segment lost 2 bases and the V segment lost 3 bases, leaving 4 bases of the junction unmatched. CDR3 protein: CASSSGLAAAYEQYF. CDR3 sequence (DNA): TGCGCCAGCAGCTCGGGACTAGCGGCCGCCTACGAGCAGTACTTC.

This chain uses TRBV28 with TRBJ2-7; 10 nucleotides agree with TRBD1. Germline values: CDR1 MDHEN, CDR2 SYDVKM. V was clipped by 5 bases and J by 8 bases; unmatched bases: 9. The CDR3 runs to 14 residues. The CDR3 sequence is CASSIDRGRMKQYF. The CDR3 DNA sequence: TGTGCCAGCAGTATAGACAGGGGGCGGATGAAGCAGTACTTC. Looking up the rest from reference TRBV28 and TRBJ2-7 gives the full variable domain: DVKVTQSSRYLVKRTGEKVFLECVQDMDHENMFWYRQDPGLGLRLIYFSYDVKMKEKGDIPEGYSVSREKKERFSLILESASTNQTSMYLCASSIDRGRMKQYFGPGTRLTVT.

DNA of the CDR3: TGTGCCTGGAACCTCGGACTAGCGTCCGTAGGGGAGACCCAGTACTTC. Its protein product is CAWNLGLASVGETQYF. V usage is TRBV30 and J usage is TRBJ2-5, with TRBD2 matching over 9 bases. Germline trimming cut 4 bases from V and 5 bases from J; bases unmatched to any gene: 14. The CDR3 contains 16 residues. Germline V gene sequence: CDR1 GTSNPN, CDR2 SVGIG (reference sequence).

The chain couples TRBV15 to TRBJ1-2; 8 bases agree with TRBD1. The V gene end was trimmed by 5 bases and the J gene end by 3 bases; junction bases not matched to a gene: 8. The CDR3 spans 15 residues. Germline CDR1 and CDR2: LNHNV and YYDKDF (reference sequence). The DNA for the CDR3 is TGTGCCACCAGCCGCGGCAGGGGGCCTCACTATGGCTACACCTTC. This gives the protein CATSRGRGPHYGYTF.

In DNA form, the CDR3 reads TGTGCCAGCAGCTGGCCGGGGTTCGAAGCTTTCTTT. Translation gives CASSWPGFEAFF. The chain links TRBV7-2 to TRBJ1-1; D unclear. V was trimmed by 4 bases and J by 8 bases, leaving 11 bases between them. Germline CDR1 reads SGHTA; CDR2 reads FQGNSA. The CDR3 covers 12 residues.

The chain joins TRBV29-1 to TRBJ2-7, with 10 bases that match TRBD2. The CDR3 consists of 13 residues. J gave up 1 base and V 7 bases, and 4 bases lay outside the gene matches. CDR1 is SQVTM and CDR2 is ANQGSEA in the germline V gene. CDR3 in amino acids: CSARLAGSYEQYF. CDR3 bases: TGCAGCGCCAGACTAGCGGGTTCCTACGAGCAGTACTTC.

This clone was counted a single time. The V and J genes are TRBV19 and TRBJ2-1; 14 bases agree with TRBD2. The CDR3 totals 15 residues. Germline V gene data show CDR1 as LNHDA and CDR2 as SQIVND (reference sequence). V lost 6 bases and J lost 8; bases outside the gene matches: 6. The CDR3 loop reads CASRGTSGSFHEQFF. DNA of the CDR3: TGTGCCAGTAGGGGGACTAGCGGGAGTTTCCATGAGCAGTTCTTC.

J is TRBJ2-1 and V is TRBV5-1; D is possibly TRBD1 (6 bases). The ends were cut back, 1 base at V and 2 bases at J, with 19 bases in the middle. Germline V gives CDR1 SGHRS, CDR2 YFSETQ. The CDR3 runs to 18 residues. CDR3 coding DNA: TGCGCCAGCAGCTTGATCCCCTCGACAGGCGTCACCTACAATGAGCAGTTCTTC. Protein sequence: CASSLIPSTGVTYNEQFF.

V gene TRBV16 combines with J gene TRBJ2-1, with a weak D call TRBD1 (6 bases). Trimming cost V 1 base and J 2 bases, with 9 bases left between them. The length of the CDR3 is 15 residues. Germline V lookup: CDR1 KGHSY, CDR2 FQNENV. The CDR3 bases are TGTGCCAGCAGCCAATTAGGACAGCCCTACAATGAGCAGTTCTTC. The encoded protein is CASSQLGQPYNEQFF.

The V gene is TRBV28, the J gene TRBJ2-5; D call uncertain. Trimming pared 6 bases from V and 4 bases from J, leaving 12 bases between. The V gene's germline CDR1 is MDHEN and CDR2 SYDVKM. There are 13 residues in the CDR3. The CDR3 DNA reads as TGTGCCAGCAGCATCCCTTCTACAGAGACCCAGTACTTC. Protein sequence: CASSIPSTETQYF.

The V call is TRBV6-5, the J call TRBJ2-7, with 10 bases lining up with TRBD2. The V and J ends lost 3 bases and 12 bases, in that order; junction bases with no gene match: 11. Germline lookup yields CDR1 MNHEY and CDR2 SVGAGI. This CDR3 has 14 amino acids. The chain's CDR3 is CASSYQPLAGELYF. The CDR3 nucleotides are TGTGCCAGCAGTTATCAGCCCCTAGCGGGAGAGTTGTACTTC.

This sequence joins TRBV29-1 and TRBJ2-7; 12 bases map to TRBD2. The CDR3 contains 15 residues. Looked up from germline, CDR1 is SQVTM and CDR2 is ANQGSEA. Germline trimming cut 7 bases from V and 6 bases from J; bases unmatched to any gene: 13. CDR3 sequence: CSATSGRTFQGEQYF. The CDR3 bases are TGCAGCGCGACTAGCGGGAGAACTTTCCAGGGCGAGCAGTACTTC.

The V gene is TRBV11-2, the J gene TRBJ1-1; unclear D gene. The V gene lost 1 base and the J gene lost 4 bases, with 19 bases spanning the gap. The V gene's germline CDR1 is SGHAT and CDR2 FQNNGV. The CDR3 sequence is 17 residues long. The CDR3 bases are TGTGCCAGCAGCTTAGTTTCAGGACTGGGCATTTTCACTGAAGCTTTCTTT. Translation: CASSLVSGLGIFTEAFF. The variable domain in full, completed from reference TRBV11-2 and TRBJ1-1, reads EAGVAQSPRYKIIEKRQSVAFWCNPISGHATLYWYQQILGQGPKLLIQFQNNGVVDDSQLPKDRFSAERLKGVDSTLKIQPAKLEDSAVYLCASSLVSGLGIFTEAFFGQGTRLTVV.

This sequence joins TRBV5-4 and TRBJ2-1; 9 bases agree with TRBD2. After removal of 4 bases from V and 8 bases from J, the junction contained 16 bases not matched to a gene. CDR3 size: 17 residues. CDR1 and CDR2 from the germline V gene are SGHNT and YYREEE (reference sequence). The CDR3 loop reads CASSPSQGSGRIDEQFF. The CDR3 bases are TGTGCCAGCAGCCCATCCCAAGGTAGCGGGAGAATTGATGAGCAGTTCTTC.

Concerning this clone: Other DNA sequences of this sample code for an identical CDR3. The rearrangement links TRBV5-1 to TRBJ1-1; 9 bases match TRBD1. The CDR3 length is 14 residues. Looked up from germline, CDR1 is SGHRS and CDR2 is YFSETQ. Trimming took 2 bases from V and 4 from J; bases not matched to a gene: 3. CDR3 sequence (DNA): TGCGCCAGCAGCTTAGCGACAGGGGGCACTGAAGCTTTCTTT. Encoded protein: CASSLATGGTEAFF.

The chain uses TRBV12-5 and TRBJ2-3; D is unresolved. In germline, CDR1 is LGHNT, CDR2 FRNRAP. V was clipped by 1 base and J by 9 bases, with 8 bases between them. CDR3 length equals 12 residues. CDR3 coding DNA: TGTGCTAGTGGTTTGGACGGATACACGCAGTATTTT. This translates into CASGLDGYTQYF.

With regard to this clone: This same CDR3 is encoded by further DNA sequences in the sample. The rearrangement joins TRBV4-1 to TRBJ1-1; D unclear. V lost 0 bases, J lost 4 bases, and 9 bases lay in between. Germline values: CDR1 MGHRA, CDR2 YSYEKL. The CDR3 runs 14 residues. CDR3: CASSQDPRSTEAFF. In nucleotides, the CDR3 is TGCGCCAGCAGCCAAGATCCCAGGAGCACTGAAGCTTTCTTT.

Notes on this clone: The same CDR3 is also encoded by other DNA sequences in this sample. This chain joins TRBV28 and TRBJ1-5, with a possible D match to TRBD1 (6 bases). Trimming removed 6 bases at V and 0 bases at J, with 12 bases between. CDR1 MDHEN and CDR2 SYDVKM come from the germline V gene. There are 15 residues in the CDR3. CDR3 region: CASSPTGPSNQPQHF. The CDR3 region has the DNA TGTGCCAGCAGCCCAACAGGGCCTAGCAATCAGCCCCAGCATTTT.

The CDR3 nucleotides are TGTGCCTGGAGTGTACGTGTGGGGAATGAAAAACTGTTTTTT. Protein sequence: CAWSVRVGNEKLFF. The chain employs TRBV30 and TRBJ1-4; D remains ambiguous. The germline gives CDR1 GTSNPN, CDR2 SVGIG (reference sequence). The length of the CDR3 is 14 residues. Trimming shortened V by 0 bases and J by 5 bases, and 10 bases separated the two germline ends.

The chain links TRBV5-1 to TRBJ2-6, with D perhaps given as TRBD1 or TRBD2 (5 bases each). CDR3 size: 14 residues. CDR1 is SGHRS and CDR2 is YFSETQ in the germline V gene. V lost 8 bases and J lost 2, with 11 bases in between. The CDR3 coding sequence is TGCGCCAGTTCCGGGGCGCCTGGGGCCAACGTCCTGACTTTC. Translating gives CASSGAPGANVLTF.

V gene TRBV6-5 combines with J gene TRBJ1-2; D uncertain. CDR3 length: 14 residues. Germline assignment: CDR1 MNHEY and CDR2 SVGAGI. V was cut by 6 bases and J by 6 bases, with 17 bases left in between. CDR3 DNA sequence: TGTGCCAGCAGGTCGGAGACCCTCACCCATGGCTACACCTTC. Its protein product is CASRSETLTHGYTF.

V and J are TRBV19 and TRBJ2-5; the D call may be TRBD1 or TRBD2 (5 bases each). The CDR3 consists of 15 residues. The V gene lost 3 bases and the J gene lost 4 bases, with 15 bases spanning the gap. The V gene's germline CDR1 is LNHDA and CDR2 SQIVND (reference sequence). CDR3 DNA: TGTGCCAGTAGTATCTCATGGGGCCGGGGAGAGACCCAGTACTTC. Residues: CASSISWGRGETQYF.